This T cell receptor (beta chain) emerged from a study of technical replicates of blood from a handful of donors. The assay was immunoSEQ multiplex PCR, and TCRdb's table has in-frame clones only and misses some. The table has about 15,000 clones, 80% to 90% seen once. The CDR3 is made up of 15 amino acids. Trimming took 5 bases from V and 4 from J; bases not matched to a gene: 4. CDR1 and CDR2 (germline): SGHTA, FQGNSA. The gene calls are TRBV7-2 and TRBJ2-1, with 11 nucleotides matching TRBD2. Sequencing was performed on PBMCs. This clonotype was obtained from a human donor in good health. CDR3 region: CASSQLAGEYNEQFF. The CDR3 DNA reads TGTGCCAGCAGCCAACTAGCGGGGGAGTACAATGAGCAGTTCTTC.